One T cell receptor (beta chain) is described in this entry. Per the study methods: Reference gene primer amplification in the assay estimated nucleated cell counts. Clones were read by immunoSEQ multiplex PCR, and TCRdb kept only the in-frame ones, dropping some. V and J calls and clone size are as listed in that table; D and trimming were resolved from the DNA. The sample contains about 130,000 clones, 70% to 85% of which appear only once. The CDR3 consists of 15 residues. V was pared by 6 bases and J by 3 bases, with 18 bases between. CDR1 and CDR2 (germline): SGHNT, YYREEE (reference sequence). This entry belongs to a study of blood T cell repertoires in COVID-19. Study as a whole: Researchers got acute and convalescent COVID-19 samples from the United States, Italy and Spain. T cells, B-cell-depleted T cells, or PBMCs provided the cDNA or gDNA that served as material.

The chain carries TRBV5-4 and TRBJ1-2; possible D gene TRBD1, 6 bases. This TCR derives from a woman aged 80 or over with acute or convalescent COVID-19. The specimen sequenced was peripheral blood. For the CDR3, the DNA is TGTGCCAGCAACTTCAGGGGAGGGGACCACTATGGCTACACCTTC. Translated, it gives CASNFRGGDHYGYTF.